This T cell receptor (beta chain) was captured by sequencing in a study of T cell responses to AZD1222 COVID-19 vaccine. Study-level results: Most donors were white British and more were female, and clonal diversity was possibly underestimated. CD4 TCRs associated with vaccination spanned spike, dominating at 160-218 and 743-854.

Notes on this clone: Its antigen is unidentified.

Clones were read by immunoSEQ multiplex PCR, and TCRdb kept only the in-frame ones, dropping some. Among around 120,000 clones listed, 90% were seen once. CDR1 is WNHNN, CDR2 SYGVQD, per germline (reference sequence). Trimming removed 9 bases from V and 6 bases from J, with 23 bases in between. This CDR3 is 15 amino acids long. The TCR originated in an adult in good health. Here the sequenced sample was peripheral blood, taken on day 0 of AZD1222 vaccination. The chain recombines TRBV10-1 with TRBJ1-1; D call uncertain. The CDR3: CARLLVGRIDPEAFF. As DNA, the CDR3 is TGCGCCAGGCTTTTAGTGGGCAGGATCGACCCTGAAGCTTTCTTT.